The 28 T cell receptor beta chains in this list originate from one sample, sequenced in a study of beta chain features in type 1 diabetes. Study conclusions and caveats: Significant though moderate, a shortening of TCRB CDR3s appeared in all four CD4+ subsets of Type 1 diabetes patients.

Every isolated RNA sample was fully reverse transcribed, so sequencing captured expressed TCRB transcripts. TCRdb keeps only in-frame clones here, not all; method: immunoSEQ multiplex PCR. This sample has roughly 280,000 clones, with 24% found just once. For these receptors, no antigen is known. Specimen: naive CD4+ T cells from blood. The receptor set was obtained from a woman between 25 and 40 years old with type 1 diabetes.

In this sample, this clone turned up a few times. The same CDR3 arises from other DNA sequences in this sample as well. The chain employs TRBV30 and TRBJ2-5; no clear D gene. The length of the CDR3 is 13 residues. In germline, CDR1 is GTSNPN, CDR2 SVGIG (reference sequence). With 2 bases removed from V and 1 base from J, the gap between germline ends came to 8 bases. In DNA, the CDR3 is TGTGCCTGGAGTTCTGGGCTCCAAGAGACCCAGTACTTC. Protein product: CAWSSGLQETQYF.

The chain recombines TRBV9 with TRBJ2-5; 7 bases map to TRBD2. J lost 3 bases, V lost 6 bases, and 8 bases had no gene match. Germline V gene lookup returns CDR1 SGDLS and CDR2 YYNGEE. This CDR3 has 14 residues. CDR3 residues: CASTRASGEETQYF. DNA for the CDR3: TGTGCCAGCACCAGGGCTAGCGGAGAAGAGACCCAGTACTTC.

There are a few counts of this clone. The chain is built from TRBV5-1 and TRBJ2-5; D possibly corresponds to TRBD1 (6 bases). The V end was cut by 4 bases, the J end by 5 bases, with 15 bases between. Germline V CDR1 and CDR2: SGHRS, YFSETQ. CDR3 length: 14 residues. CDR3 DNA: TGCGCCAGCAGCCCCAGGACAGCTTTCGAGACCCAGTACTTC. Protein sequence: CASSPRTAFETQYF.

This clone was counted between two and nine times. The chain combines TRBV27 with TRBJ1-1, with a tentative D call TRBD1 (6 bases). V gave up 4 bases and J gave up 5 bases, with 11 bases separating them. The CDR3 length is 13 residues. Germline V CDR1 and CDR2: MNHEY, SMNVEV (reference sequence). CDR3 DNA: TGTGCCAGCAGTTCGGACAGAGAAACTGAAGCTTTCTTT. Translated: CASSSDRETEAFF.

The rearrangement joins TRBV2 to TRBJ1-1; 7 bases line up with TRBD1. CDR1 is SNHLY and CDR2 is FYNNEI in the germline V gene. The CDR3 has 13 amino acids. V trimming: 6 bases; J trimming: 0 bases; junction bases outside the gene matches: 1. The CDR3 protein is CASRRGLNTEAFF. CDR3 nucleotides: TGTGCCAGCAGAAGGGGGCTGAACACTGAAGCTTTCTTT.

CDR3 residues: CASSVAGTTFTGELFF. As DNA, the CDR3 is TGTGCCAGCAGCGTGGCCGGGACTACCTTCACCGGGGAGCTGTTTTTT. The chain recombines TRBV9 with TRBJ2-2; 7 positions match TRBD2. There are 16 residues in the CDR3. Germline V gene sequence: CDR1 SGDLS, CDR2 YYNGEE. The V segment lost 2 bases and the J segment 4 bases; nucleotides outside the gene matches: 8.

The V gene is TRBV7-3, the J gene TRBJ2-3, with TRBD2 matching over 10 bases. V shed 2 bases and J 3 bases; nucleotides not matched to a gene: 5. The CDR3 spans 16 residues. The germline V gene has CDR1 SGHTA and CDR2 FQGTGA. The CDR3 reads CASSLYLAGETDTQYF. CDR3 sequence (DNA): TGTGCCAGCAGCTTATACCTAGCGGGAGAGACAGATACGCAGTATTTT.

This chain connects TRBV5-1 to TRBJ2-7; D remains unclear. This CDR3 region has 13 residues. The V gene lost 2 bases and the J gene lost 4 bases, with 10 bases spanning the gap. CDR1 and CDR2 (germline): SGHRS, YFSETQ. CDR3 region: CASSLVTDYEQYF. The CDR3, as DNA: TGCGCCAGCAGCTTAGTAACAGATTACGAGCAGTACTTC.

The genes are TRBV5-1 and TRBJ2-1; the D is unclear. The V end was cut by 1 base, the J end by 0 bases, with 11 bases between. The CDR3 consists of 16 residues. Germline loops: CDR1 SGHRS, CDR2 YFSETQ. The CDR3 DNA reads TGCGCCAGCAGCTTGAGTGGCTCCCCCTCCTACAATGAGCAGTTCTTC. Translated: CASSLSGSPSYNEQFF.

This chain uses TRBV19 with TRBJ2-5, with TRBD2 matching over 11 bases. Losses at the gene ends were 9 bases for V and 4 bases for J; bases not matched to a gene: 4. CDR3 length: 13 amino acids. CDR1 and CDR2 (germline): LNHDA, SQIVND (reference sequence). This CDR3 reads CASNGLAGETQYF. Written as DNA, the CDR3 is TGTGCCAGCAACGGACTAGCGGGAGAGACCCAGTACTTC.

This clone showed up just a few times. V gene TRBV27 combines with J gene TRBJ2-7; TRBD2 matches at 8 bases. V was clipped by 5 bases and J by 7 bases; unmatched bases: 19. Germline-derived CDR1 and CDR2 are MNHEY and SMNVEV (reference sequence). This CDR3 has 17 residues. CDR3 region: CASSPTRRSAGGLEQYF. CDR3 sequence (DNA): TGTGCCAGCAGTCCCACCCGGCGCTCGGCGGGAGGCCTGGAGCAGTACTTC.

CDR3 DNA: TGTGCCAGCAGCTGGGCGGGGGACGGATACTACACCTTC. This codes for CASSWAGDGYYTF. The chain recombines TRBV5-6 with TRBJ1-2, with TRBD1 as a possible D gene (5 bases). V shed 3 bases and J shed 10 bases, with 16 bases lying between them. The germline V gene has CDR1 SGHDT and CDR2 YYEEEE. This CDR3 is built from 13 residues.

This rearrangement joins TRBV6-1 to TRBJ1-1, with unresolved D. Trimming cost V 6 bases and J 3 bases, with 5 bases left between them. This CDR3 comprises 11 residues. The V gene's germline CDR1 is MNHNS and CDR2 SASEGT. The CDR3 reads CASSLDTEAFF. CDR3 DNA: TGTGCCAGCAGCCTCGACACTGAAGCTTTCTTT.

The V gene is TRBV30, the J gene TRBJ2-1, with 11 nucleotides matching TRBD2. The CDR3 spans 15 residues. V was pared by 3 bases and J by 10 bases, with 11 bases of the junction left unmatched. Germline loops: CDR1 GTSNPN, CDR2 SVGIG (reference sequence). The CDR3 spells CAWSPATSGMSEQFF. The DNA of the CDR3 is TGTGCCTGGAGCCCCGCGACTAGCGGGATGTCAGAGCAGTTCTTC.

This clone was picked up one time. The V gene is TRBV7-6, the J gene TRBJ1-1, with D unresolved. The V end was cut by 2 bases, the J end by 3 bases, with 19 bases between. The CDR3 length is 17 residues. CDR1 is SGHVS, CDR2 FNYEAQ, per germline. The CDR3 here is CASSLLSRGGHDTEAFF. CDR3 sequence (DNA): TGTGCCAGCAGCTTATTAAGTCGCGGAGGCCACGACACTGAAGCTTTCTTT.

This clone was seen only a few times. The V call is TRBV28, the J call TRBJ2-7; D remains unclear. Germline V gene data show CDR1 as MDHEN and CDR2 as SYDVKM. With 3 bases removed from V and 1 base from J, the gap between germline ends came to 10 bases. This CDR3 has 14 amino acids. DNA of the CDR3: TGTGCCAGCAGTTTGCCAGGCGAGTCCTACGAGCAGTACTTC. Protein product: CASSLPGESYEQYF.

In this sample, this clone turned up a few times. The rearrangement links TRBV29-1 to TRBJ2-3; maybe TRBD1 (6 bases). Trimming removed 0 bases at V and 6 bases at J, with 7 bases between. The germline gives CDR1 SQVTM, CDR2 ANQGSEA. The CDR3 contains 12 residues. The CDR3 DNA follows: TGCAGCGTTGAAGATCAGGGGGATACGCAGTATTTT. As protein: CSVEDQGDTQYF.

This clone came up a few times. The V gene is TRBV4-1, the J gene TRBJ2-4; 14 nucleotides match TRBD2. The CDR3 sequence is 18 residues long. The ends lost 4 bases at V and 0 bases at J; junction bases unmatched: 5. Germline lookup yields CDR1 MGHRA and CDR2 YSYEKL. In DNA form, the CDR3 reads TGCGCCAGCAGCCTCGGACTAGCGGGAGGCGGAGCCAAAAACATTCAGTACTTC. Its translation is CASSLGLAGGGAKNIQYF.

The rearrangement links TRBV29-1 to TRBJ2-7, with TRBD2 matching over 8 bases. The trim removed 6 bases at V and 4 bases at J, leaving 11 bases unmatched. The CDR3 spans 14 residues. Germline loops: CDR1 SQVTM, CDR2 ANQGSEA. CDR3 in DNA: TGCAGCGTAGTAGCGAGCGGGAGAAGTTACGAGCAGTACTTC. Amino acid sequence: CSVVASGRSYEQYF.

The J gene is TRBJ1-2, the V gene TRBV29-1, with 9 bases matching TRBD1. CDR1 and CDR2 (germline): SQVTM, ANQGSEA. The length of the CDR3 is 10 residues. The V and J ends lost 3 bases and 14 bases, in that order; junction bases with no gene match: 4. The CDR3 sequence: CSVERDRETF. CDR3 coding DNA: TGCAGCGTTGAGCGGGACAGGGAGACCTTC.

This chain connects TRBV9 to TRBJ2-4; 16 bases agree with TRBD2. There are 16 residues in the CDR3. Germline-derived CDR1 and CDR2 are SGDLS and YYNGEE. Trimming removed 3 bases from V and 8 bases from J; junction bases left unmatched: 5. CDR3 nucleotides: TGTGCCAGCAGCGCGGGACTAGCGGGAGGGAGGGACATTCAGTACTTC. Protein: CASSAGLAGGRDIQYF.

This clone has just a few counts. The chain employs TRBV7-2 and TRBJ2-5, with 12 nucleotides matching TRBD2. Germline trimming cut 5 bases from V and 4 bases from J; bases unmatched to any gene: 8. Germline CDR1 is SGHTA and CDR2 is FQGNSA. This CDR3 region has 16 residues. CDR3 loop: CASSQHRLAGVETQYF. The CDR3 coding sequence is TGTGCCAGCAGCCAACACAGACTAGCGGGAGTAGAGACCCAGTACTTC.

This clone was counted a few times. The V gene is TRBV4-3, the J gene TRBJ2-5, with 8 bases matching TRBD2. Looked up from germline, CDR1 is LGHNA and CDR2 is YSLEER. J lost 5 bases, V lost 6 bases, and 14 bases had no gene match. This CDR3 contains 16 residues. This CDR3 is CASSYFPGTRTETQYF. CDR3 nucleotides: TGCGCCAGCAGTTACTTCCCCGGGACTAGAACGGAGACCCAGTACTTC.

This clone was observed a few times. The chain has TRBV5-1 and TRBJ2-5; no firm D call. CDR3 length: 14 residues. Per the germline V gene, CDR1 is SGHRS and CDR2 is YFSETQ. Trimming stripped 0 bases from V and 1 base from J, with 7 bases between. DNA for the CDR3: TGCGCCAGCAGCTTGGATACAATCCAAGAGACCCAGTACTTC. Translation gives CASSLDTIQETQYF.

This clone occurred a few times. The chain combines TRBV25-1 with TRBJ2-1, with 11 bases that match TRBD2. Germline loops: CDR1 MGHDK, CDR2 SYGVNS. Trimming removed 7 bases from V and 4 bases from J; junction bases left unmatched: 9. The CDR3 contains 16 residues. CDR3 amino acids: CASTRPGTSGYNEQFF. In DNA form, the CDR3 reads TGTGCCAGCACGAGACCCGGGACTAGCGGATACAATGAGCAGTTCTTC.

V is TRBV7-8 and J is TRBJ2-7; the D gene is possibly TRBD2 (6 bases). CDR3 size: 15 residues. V lost 1 base and J 5 bases, leaving 15 bases between the germline ends. The germline V gene has CDR1 SGHVS and CDR2 FQNEAQ. CDR3 amino acids: CASSLVRDWGNEQYF. Here the CDR3 DNA reads TGTGCCAGCAGCTTAGTCCGGGACTGGGGCAACGAGCAGTACTTC.

V usage is TRBV6-5 and J usage is TRBJ2-7, with TRBD2 matching over 9 bases. The V gene's germline CDR1 is MNHEY and CDR2 SVGAGI. J was trimmed by 2 bases and V by 2 bases; bases with no gene match: 4. CDR3 length: 15 amino acids. CDR3 region: CASSYGVAGAYEQYF. The CDR3 bases are TGTGCCAGCAGTTACGGGGTAGCGGGGGCCTACGAGCAGTACTTC.

This clone was counted between two and nine times. The rearrangement joins TRBV23-1 to TRBJ1-5, with TRBD1 identical over 9 bases. TRBV23-1 counts as an open reading frame of uncertain function. The length of the CDR3 is 16 residues. V was clipped by 3 bases and J by 7 bases; unmatched bases: 10. In nucleotides, the CDR3 is TGCGCCAGCAGTCAGCGGGACAGGGAAGTTGGACAGCCCCAGCATTTT. Residues: CASSQRDREVGQPQHF.